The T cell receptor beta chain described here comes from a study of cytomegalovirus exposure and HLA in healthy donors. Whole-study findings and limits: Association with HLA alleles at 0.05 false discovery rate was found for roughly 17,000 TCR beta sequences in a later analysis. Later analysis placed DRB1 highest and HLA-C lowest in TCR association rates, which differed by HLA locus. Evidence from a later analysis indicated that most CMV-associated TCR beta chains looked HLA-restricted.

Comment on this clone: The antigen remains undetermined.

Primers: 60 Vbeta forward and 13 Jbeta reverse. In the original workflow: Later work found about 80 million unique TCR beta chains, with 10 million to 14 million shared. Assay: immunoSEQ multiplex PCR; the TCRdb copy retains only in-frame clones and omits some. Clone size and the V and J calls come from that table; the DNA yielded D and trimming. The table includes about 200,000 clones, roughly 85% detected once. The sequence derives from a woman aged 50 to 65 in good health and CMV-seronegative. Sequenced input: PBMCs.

The CDR3 DNA is TGTGCCAGCAGACCTACTAGCGGGAAGGTAAATGAGCAGTTCTTC. Protein: CASRPTSGKVNEQFF. This rearrangement joins TRBV6-6 to TRBJ2-1; 10 bases are shared with TRBD2. V dropped 6 bases and J dropped 7; count of bases not matched to a gene: 9. In germline, CDR1 is MNHNY, CDR2 SVGAGI (reference sequence). The CDR3 extends over 15 amino acids.